The 22 T cell receptor beta chains below were found in one sample sequenced in a study of blood T cell repertoires in COVID-19. Clones were read by immunoSEQ multiplex PCR, and TCRdb kept only the in-frame ones, dropping some. The top ten hold 6% of the sample, which has 100,000 to 150,000 clones, roughly 72% seen once. Sequences were obtained from peripheral blood. The receptors were sampled from a man at least 80 years old with COVID-19, enrolled during active disease.

The chain links TRBV11-2 to TRBJ1-1, with D unresolved. In germline, CDR1 is SGHAT, CDR2 FQNNGV. The CDR3 loop spans 16 amino acids. V gave up 5 bases and J gave up 0 bases, with 16 bases separating them. The CDR3 DNA is TGTGCCAGCAGCCCCCGACTGGCGAATATGAACACTGAAGCTTTCTTT. This sequence encodes CASSPRLANMNTEAFF.

In this sample, this clone turned up once. The rearrangement joins TRBV5-1 to TRBJ2-2, with 10 bases lining up with TRBD2. This CDR3 has 13 amino acids. J was trimmed by 5 bases and V by 5 bases; bases with no gene match: 0. Germline V gene lookup returns CDR1 SGHRS and CDR2 YFSETQ. CDR3 coding DNA: TGCGCCAGCAGACTAGCGGGAACCGGGGAGCTGTTTTTT. Residues: CASRLAGTGELFF.

The V gene is TRBV29-1, the J gene TRBJ2-7, with 8 positions matching TRBD2. The trim removed 4 bases at V and 3 bases at J, leaving 5 bases unmatched. Germline assignment: CDR1 SQVTM and CDR2 ANQGSEA. The CDR3 contains 13 residues. The CDR3 DNA reads as TGCAGCGTTGGACTAGCGAGCGACTACGAGCAGTACTTC. Translation: CSVGLASDYEQYF.

J is TRBJ2-6 and V is TRBV7-9; tentative D call: TRBD1 (5 bases). The V and J ends lost 5 bases and 2 bases respectively, with 16 bases between them. This CDR3 region has 17 residues. Germline-derived CDR1 and CDR2 are SEHNR and FQNEAQ (reference sequence). The CDR3 sequence: CASSPQGIRAGANVLTF. CDR3 DNA sequence: TGTGCCAGCAGCCCCCAGGGAATCAGGGCTGGGGCCAACGTCCTGACTTTC.

This clone was seen more than once but under ten times. Other DNA variants within this sample encode the same CDR3. This chain connects TRBV19 to TRBJ1-2; perhaps TRBD1 as D (6 bases). Germline lookup yields CDR1 LNHDA and CDR2 SQIVND (reference sequence). The V end was cut by 3 bases, the J end by 4 bases, with 9 bases between. This CDR3 is 13 amino acids long. The CDR3 DNA reads TGTGCCAGTAGTATTCAGGGGAGCTATGGCTACACCTTC. Protein product: CASSIQGSYGYTF.

The V call is TRBV9, the J call TRBJ2-1, with TRBD2 matching over 9 bases. Germline V gene sequence: CDR1 SGDLS, CDR2 YYNGEE. This CDR3 comprises 15 residues. V lost 2 bases to trimming and J lost 6 bases; unmatched junction nucleotides: 6. The CDR3 DNA is TGTGCCAGCAGCGTCACTAGCGGGTGGAGCAATGAGCAGTTCTTC. Residues: CASSVTSGWSNEQFF.

The genes are TRBV6-5 and TRBJ1-3; 7 bases match TRBD1. V trimming: 5 bases; J trimming: 4 bases; junction bases outside the gene matches: 8. The CDR3 is made up of 15 amino acids. Germline-derived CDR1 and CDR2 are MNHEY and SVGAGI. The CDR3 loop is CASSPDRAYGNTIYF. Here the CDR3 DNA reads TGTGCCAGCAGTCCAGACAGGGCATACGGAAACACCATATATTTT.

The J gene is TRBJ2-1, the V gene TRBV29-1, with 8 positions matching TRBD2. V lost 4 bases and J lost 2; bases outside the gene matches: 1. The germline V gene has CDR1 SQVTM and CDR2 ANQGSEA. This CDR3 is 13 amino acids long. CDR3 coding DNA: TGCAGCGTTGCGGGAGGGCCCTACAATGAGCAGTTCTTC. Translated: CSVAGGPYNEQFF.

The V and J genes are TRBV19 and TRBJ1-5; a weak D match, TRBD1 (6 bases). V gave up 3 bases and J gave up 4 bases, with 13 bases separating them. The CDR3 runs 15 residues. Germline V gives CDR1 LNHDA, CDR2 SQIVND (reference sequence). CDR3 in amino acids: CASSIIQQGNQPQHF. The CDR3 nucleotides are TGTGCCAGTAGTATCATACAGCAGGGGAATCAGCCCCAGCATTTT.

This rearrangement joins TRBV25-1 to TRBJ2-3, with TRBD2 matching over 9 bases. This CDR3 region has 13 residues. Germline assignment: CDR1 MGHDK and CDR2 SYGVNS. V lost 9 bases, J lost 2 bases, and 3 bases stayed unmatched. The CDR3, as DNA: TGTGCCAGGACTAGCGGAGACACAGATACGCAGTATTTT. Its protein product is CARTSGDTDTQYF.

The J gene is TRBJ1-1, the V gene TRBV6-2 or TRBV6-3, with D perhaps matching TRBD1 (6 bases). CDR3 length: 13 amino acids. Between the trimmed V and J ends, which lost 0 bases and 5 bases, there was a span of 7 bases. Germline V gene sequence: CDR1 MNHEY, CDR2 SVGEGT. This chain's CDR3 is CASSYSRGTEAFF. In nucleotides, the CDR3 is TGTGCCAGCAGTTACTCGAGGGGGACTGAAGCTTTCTTT.

The V call is TRBV20-1, the J call TRBJ1-2; D might be TRBD1 (6 bases). CDR3 length: 14 residues. CDR1 and CDR2 (germline): DFQATT, SNEGSKA (reference sequence). Deletions cut 3 bases from V and 2 bases from J, with 13 bases between. The CDR3 reads CSASSRTENYGYTF. As DNA, the CDR3 is TGCAGTGCTAGTAGTCGGACAGAGAACTATGGCTACACCTTC.

This clone came up a few times. The V gene is TRBV7-9, the J gene TRBJ2-5, with D uncertain. The V gene lost 3 bases and the J gene lost 1 base, with 9 bases spanning the gap. The CDR3 consists of 14 residues. Germline CDR1 reads SEHNR; CDR2 reads FQNEAQ (reference sequence). The CDR3 coding sequence is TGTGCCAGCAGCTTTCCGTACAGCCAAGAGACCCAGTACTTC. This sequence encodes CASSFPYSQETQYF.

This rearrangement joins TRBV24-1 to TRBJ2-3; 7 bases line up with TRBD2. Unmatched junction bases numbered 10, after V lost 5 bases and J lost 3 bases. CDR1 is KGHDR, CDR2 SFDVKD, per germline. The length of the CDR3 is 16 residues. The DNA of the CDR3 is TGTGCCACCAGTGTGTCAAGGGGAGGGCCAACAGATACGCAGTATTTT. This codes for CATSVSRGGPTDTQYF.

This clone showed up just a few times. This sequence joins TRBV19 and TRBJ2-3, with 7 bases fitting TRBD2. The CDR3 is 15 amino acids. Germline-derived CDR1 and CDR2 are LNHDA and SQIVND (reference sequence). V dropped 3 bases and J dropped 2; count of bases not matched to a gene: 5. The CDR3 spells CASSIVGGVTDTQYF. Written as DNA, the CDR3 is TGTGCCAGTAGTATCGTGGGAGGGGTCACAGATACGCAGTATTTT. The whole variable domain, remainder taken from reference TRBV19 and TRBJ2-3, is DGGITQSPKYLFRKEGQNVTLSCEQNLNHDAMYWYRQDPGQGLRLIYYSQIVNDFQKGDIAEGYSVSREKKESFPLTVTSAQKNPTAFYLCASSIVGGVTDTQYFGPGTRLTVL.

The gene calls are TRBV29-1 and TRBJ2-3; a possible D gene is TRBD1 (5 bases). The length of the CDR3 is 13 residues. The V end was cut by 6 bases, the J end by 1 base, with 11 bases between. Germline CDR1 SQVTM, CDR2 ANQGSEA. CDR3 sequence: CSVESTGTDTQYF. The CDR3 DNA is TGCAGCGTCGAATCGACAGGCACAGATACGCAGTATTTT.

The V call is TRBV19, the J call TRBJ1-2, with TRBD1 matching over 9 bases. CDR3 length: 13 residues. CDR1 is LNHDA, CDR2 SQIVND, per germline (reference sequence). The ends lost 6 bases at V and 4 bases at J; junction bases unmatched: 3. CDR3 sequence: CASRGQGIYGYTF. CDR3 DNA sequence: TGTGCCAGTAGAGGACAGGGGATCTATGGCTACACCTTC. Looking up the rest from reference TRBV19 and TRBJ1-2 gives the full variable domain: DGGITQSPKYLFRKEGQNVTLSCEQNLNHDAMYWYRQDPGQGLRLIYYSQIVNDFQKGDIAEGYSVSREKKESFPLTVTSAQKNPTAFYLCASRGQGIYGYTFGSGTRLTVV.

This clone was counted between two and nine times. The rearrangement links TRBV28 to TRBJ1-2, with D perhaps TRBD1 (5 bases). Between the trimmed V and J ends, which lost 6 bases and 6 bases, there was a span of 11 bases. Germline V CDR1 and CDR2: MDHEN, SYDVKM. This CDR3 contains 12 residues. The CDR3 region has the DNA TGTGCCAGCAGCCTTTCGGGGGATGGCTACACCTTC. Its protein product is CASSLSGDGYTF.

The V call is TRBV5-8, the J call TRBJ2-1; 13 nucleotides agree with TRBD2. The CDR3 is made up of 18 amino acids. Germline loops: CDR1 SGHTS, CDR2 YDEGEE. With V trimmed by 4 bases and J by 6 bases, 13 bases remained unmatched. CDR3 nucleotides: TGTGCCAGCAGCCTGGGGACTAGCGGGATTTTCCTGGCCAATGAGCAGTTCTTC. This encodes CASSLGTSGIFLANEQFF.

In its sample, this clone was seen once. This chain connects TRBV7-6 to TRBJ2-1; 9 nucleotides line up with TRBD2. Looked up from germline, CDR1 is SGHVS and CDR2 is FNYEAQ. This CDR3 region has 15 residues. J was trimmed by 5 bases and V by 3 bases; bases with no gene match: 5. The CDR3 region is CASSFPSGTHNEQFF. CDR3 sequence (DNA): TGTGCCAGCAGCTTCCCTAGCGGGACCCACAATGAGCAGTTCTTC. Supplemented by reference TRBV7-6 and TRBJ2-1, the full variable domain reads GAGVSQSPRYKVTKRGQDVALRCDPISGHVSLYWYRQALGQGPEFLTYFNYEAQQDKSGLPNDRFSAERPEGSISTLTIQRTEQRDSAMYRCASSFPSGTHNEQFFGPGTRLTVL.

The genes are TRBV11-2 and TRBJ1-6; D is uncertain. Germline CDR1 reads SGHAT; CDR2 reads FQNNGV. The V end lost 1 base, the J end lost 6 bases, and 7 bases lay between the germline ends. The CDR3 sequence is 14 residues long. The CDR3 region is CASSLVEFNSPLHF. The DNA of the CDR3 is TGTGCCAGCAGCTTAGTGGAGTTTAATTCACCCCTCCACTTT.

This clone was seen more than once but under ten times. The V call is TRBV14, the J call TRBJ2-2; D remains unclear. The germline V gene encodes CDR1 SGHDN and CDR2 FVKESK. The CDR3 runs 13 residues. V shed 7 bases and J shed 4 bases, with 10 bases lying between them. The CDR3 nucleotides are TGTGCCAGCACCCCGCGGTCCACCGGGGAGCTGTTTTTT. Protein product: CASTPRSTGELFF.